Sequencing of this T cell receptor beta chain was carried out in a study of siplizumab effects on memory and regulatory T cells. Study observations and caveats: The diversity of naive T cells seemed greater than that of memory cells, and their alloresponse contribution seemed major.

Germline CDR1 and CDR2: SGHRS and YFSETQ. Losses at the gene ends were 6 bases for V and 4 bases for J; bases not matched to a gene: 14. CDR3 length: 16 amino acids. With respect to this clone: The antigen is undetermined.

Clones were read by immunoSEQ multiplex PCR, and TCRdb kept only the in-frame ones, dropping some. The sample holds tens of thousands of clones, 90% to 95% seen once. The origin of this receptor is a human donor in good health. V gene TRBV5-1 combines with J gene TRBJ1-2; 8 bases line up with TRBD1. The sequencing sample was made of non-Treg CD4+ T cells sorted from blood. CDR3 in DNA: TGCGCCAGCAAAACCAGGACAGGGATCGGAAGCTATGGCTACACCTTC. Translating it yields CASKTRTGIGSYGYTF.